This note documents a single T cell receptor (beta chain) sequence. What it binds is unknown. Some clones are missing from TCRdb's copy, which holds only in-frame ones; the method was immunoSEQ multiplex PCR. The data show around 120,000 clones, with around 85% seen just once and around 3.9% held by the top ten. The data are from a study of T cell responses to AZD1222 COVID-19 vaccine. The CDR3 extends over 12 amino acids. Trimming took off 4 bases at V and 4 bases at J, with 8 bases between the two ends. Germline V lookup: CDR1 SNHLY, CDR2 FYNNEI. Overall study findings and caveats: Females made up more of the donors, who were largely white British, and clonal diversity may have come out too low. CD4 TCRs associated with vaccination spanned spike, dominating at 160-218 and 743-854.

J is TRBJ2-7 and V is TRBV2, with D uncertain. This specimen consisted of peripheral blood, obtained on day 0 of MenACWY control vaccination. This clonotype was obtained from an adult in good health. The CDR3 here is CASSVGIYEQYF. CDR3 bases: TGTGCCAGCAGTGTGGGGATTTACGAGCAGTACTTC.